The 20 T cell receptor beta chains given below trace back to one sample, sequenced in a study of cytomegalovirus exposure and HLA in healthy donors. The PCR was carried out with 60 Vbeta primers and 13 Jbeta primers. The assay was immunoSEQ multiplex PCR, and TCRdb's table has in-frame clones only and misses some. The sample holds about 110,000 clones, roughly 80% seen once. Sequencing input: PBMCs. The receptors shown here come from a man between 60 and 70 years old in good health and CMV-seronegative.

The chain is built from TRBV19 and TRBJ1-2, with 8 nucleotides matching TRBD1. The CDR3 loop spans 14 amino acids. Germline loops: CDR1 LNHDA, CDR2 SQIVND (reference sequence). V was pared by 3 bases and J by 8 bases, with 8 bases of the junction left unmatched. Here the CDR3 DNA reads TGTGCCAGTAGTATTCAGGCGGGGACAGGAGGCTACACCTTC. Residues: CASSIQAGTGGYTF.

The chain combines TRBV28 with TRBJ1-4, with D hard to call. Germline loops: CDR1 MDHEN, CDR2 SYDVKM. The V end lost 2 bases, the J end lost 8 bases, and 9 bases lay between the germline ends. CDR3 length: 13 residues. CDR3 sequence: CASSLLRSEKLFF. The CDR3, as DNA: TGTGCCAGCAGTTTACTTCGGTCGGAAAAACTGTTTTTT. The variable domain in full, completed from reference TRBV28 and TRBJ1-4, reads DVKVTQSSRYLVKRTGEKVFLECVQDMDHENMFWYRQDPGLGLRLIYFSYDVKMKEKGDIPEGYSVSREKKERFSLILESASTNQTSMYLCASSLLRSEKLFFGSGTQLSVL.

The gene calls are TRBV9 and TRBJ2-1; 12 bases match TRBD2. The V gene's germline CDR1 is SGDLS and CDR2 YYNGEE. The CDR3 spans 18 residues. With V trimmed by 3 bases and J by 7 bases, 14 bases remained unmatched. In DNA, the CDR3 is TGTGCCAGCAGCGCCTGGACTAGCGGGGCCGGGGGGATGAATGAGCAGTTCTTC. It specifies CASSAWTSGAGGMNEQFF. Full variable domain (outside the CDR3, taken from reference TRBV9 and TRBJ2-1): DSGVTQTPKHLITATGQRVTLRCSPRSGDLSVYWYQQSLDQGLQFLIQYYNGEERAKGNILERFSAQQFPDLHSELNLSSLELGDSALYFCASSAWTSGAGGMNEQFFGPGTRLTVL.

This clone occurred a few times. The CDR3 loop is CASSPSRGREKLFF. The CDR3 DNA sequence: TGTGCCAGCAGCCCAAGTAGGGGGCGTGAAAAACTGTTTTTT. The chain joins TRBV4-2 to TRBJ1-4; TRBD1 agrees at 7 bases. Germline CDR1 LGHNA, CDR2 YNFKEQ. CDR3 length equals 14 residues. The J segment lost 7 bases and the V segment lost 4 bases, leaving 6 bases of the junction unmatched.

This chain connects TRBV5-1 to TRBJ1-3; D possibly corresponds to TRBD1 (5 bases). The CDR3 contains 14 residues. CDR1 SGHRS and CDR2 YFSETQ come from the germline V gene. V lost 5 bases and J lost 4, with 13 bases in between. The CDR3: CASRLWGLGNTIYF. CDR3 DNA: TGCGCCAGCAGGTTATGGGGCCTCGGAAACACCATATATTTT.

CDR3 amino acids: CASSFGQTSYNEQFF. The CDR3 DNA follows: TGTGCCAGCAGCTTCGGACAGACCTCCTACAATGAGCAGTTCTTC. The chain carries TRBV11-3 and TRBJ2-1; D may be TRBD1 (6 bases). Trimming pared 3 bases from V and 0 bases from J, leaving 9 bases between. Germline V gene sequence: CDR1 SGHNT, CDR2 YENEEA. The CDR3 runs 15 residues.

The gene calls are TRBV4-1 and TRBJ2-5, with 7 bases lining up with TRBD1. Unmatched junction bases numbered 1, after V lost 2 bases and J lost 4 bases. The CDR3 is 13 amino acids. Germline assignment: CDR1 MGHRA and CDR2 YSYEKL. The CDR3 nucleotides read TGCGCCAGCAGCCAAAGACAGGGAGAGACCCAGTACTTC. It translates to CASSQRQGETQYF.

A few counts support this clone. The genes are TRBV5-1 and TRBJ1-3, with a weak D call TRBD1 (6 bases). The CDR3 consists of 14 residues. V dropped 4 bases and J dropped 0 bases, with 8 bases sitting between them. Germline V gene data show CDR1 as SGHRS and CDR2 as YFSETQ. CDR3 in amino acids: CASSGDNSGNTIYF. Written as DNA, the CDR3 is TGCGCCAGCAGCGGGGACAACTCTGGAAACACCATATATTTT.

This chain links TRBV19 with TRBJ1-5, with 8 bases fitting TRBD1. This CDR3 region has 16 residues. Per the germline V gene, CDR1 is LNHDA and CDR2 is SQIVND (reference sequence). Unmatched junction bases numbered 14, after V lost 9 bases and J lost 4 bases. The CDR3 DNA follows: TGTGCCAGCAGCCACCCAGGGGGCGGTTTGAATCAGCCCCAGCATTTT. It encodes CASSHPGGGLNQPQHF.

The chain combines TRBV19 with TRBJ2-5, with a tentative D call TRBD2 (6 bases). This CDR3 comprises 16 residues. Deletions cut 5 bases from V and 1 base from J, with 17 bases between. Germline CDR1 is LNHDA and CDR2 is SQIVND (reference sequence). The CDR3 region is CASSSQRGGGQETQYF. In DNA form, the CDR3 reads TGTGCCAGTAGTTCCCAACGGGGAGGCGGCCAAGAGACCCAGTACTTC.

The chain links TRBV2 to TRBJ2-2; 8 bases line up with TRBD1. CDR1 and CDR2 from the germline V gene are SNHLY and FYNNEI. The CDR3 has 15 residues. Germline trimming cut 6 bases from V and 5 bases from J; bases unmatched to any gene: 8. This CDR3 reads CASSPGQGRTGELFF. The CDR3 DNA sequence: TGTGCCAGCAGCCCTGGACAGGGCAGAACCGGGGAGCTGTTTTTT.

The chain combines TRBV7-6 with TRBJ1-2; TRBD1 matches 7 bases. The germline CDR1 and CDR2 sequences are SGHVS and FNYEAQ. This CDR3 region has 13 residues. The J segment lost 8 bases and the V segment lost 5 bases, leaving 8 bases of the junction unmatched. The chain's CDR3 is CASSIGQASGYTF. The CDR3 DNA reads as TGTGCCAGCAGCATAGGACAGGCCTCCGGCTACACCTTC.

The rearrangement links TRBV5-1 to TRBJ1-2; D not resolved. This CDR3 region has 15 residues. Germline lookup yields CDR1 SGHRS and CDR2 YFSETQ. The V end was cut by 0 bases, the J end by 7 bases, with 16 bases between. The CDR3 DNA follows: TGCGCCAGCAGCTTGGCTTGGCCACCAGGAACTGGCTACACCTTC. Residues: CASSLAWPPGTGYTF. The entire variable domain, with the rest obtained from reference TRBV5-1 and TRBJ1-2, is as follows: KAGVTQTPRYLIKTRGQQVTLSCSPISGHRSVSWYQQTPGQGLQFLFEYFSETQRNKGNFPGRFSGRQFSNSRSEMNVSTLELGDSALYLCASSLAWPPGTGYTFGSGTRLTVV.

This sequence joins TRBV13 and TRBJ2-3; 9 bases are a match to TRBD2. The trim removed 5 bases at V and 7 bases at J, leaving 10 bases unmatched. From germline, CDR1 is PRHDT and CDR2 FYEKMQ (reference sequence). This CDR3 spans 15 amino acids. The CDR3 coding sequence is TGTGCCAGCAGCCGTGGCGCGGGGGGGCCAAATACGCAGTATTTT. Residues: CASSRGAGGPNTQYF.

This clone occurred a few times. CDR3 sequence: CASRIQGNTEAFF. CDR3 nucleotide sequence: TGTGCCAGCAGGATACAGGGGAACACTGAAGCTTTCTTT. The chain carries TRBV6-1 and TRBJ1-1; D may be TRBD1 (6 bases). CDR3 length equals 13 residues. The V and J ends lost 6 bases and 1 base respectively, with 9 bases between them. Germline assignment: CDR1 MNHNS and CDR2 SASEGT.

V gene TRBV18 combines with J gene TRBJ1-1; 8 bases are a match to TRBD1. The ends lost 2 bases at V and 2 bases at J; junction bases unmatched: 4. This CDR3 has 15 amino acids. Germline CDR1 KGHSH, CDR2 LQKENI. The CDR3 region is CASSPRTGKNTEAFF. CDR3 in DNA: TGTGCCAGCTCACCAAGGACAGGGAAAAACACTGAAGCTTTCTTT.

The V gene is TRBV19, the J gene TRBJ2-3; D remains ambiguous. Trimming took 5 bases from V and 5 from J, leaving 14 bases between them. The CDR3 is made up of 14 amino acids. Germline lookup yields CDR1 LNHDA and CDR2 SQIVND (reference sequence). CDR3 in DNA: TGTGCCAGTAGTGGGCAGCTCCTCGAAGATACGCAGTATTTT. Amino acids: CASSGQLLEDTQYF.

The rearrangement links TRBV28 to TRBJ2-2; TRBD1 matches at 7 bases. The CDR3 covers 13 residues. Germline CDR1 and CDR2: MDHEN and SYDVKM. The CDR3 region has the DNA TGTGTCACCAGGGACAGTGACACCGGGGAGCTGTTTTTT. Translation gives CVTRDSDTGELFF.

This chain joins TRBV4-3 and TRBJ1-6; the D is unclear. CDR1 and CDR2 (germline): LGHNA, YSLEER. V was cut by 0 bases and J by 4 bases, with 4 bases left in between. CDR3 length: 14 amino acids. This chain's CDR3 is CASSQDMYNSPLHF. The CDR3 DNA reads TGCGCCAGCAGCCAAGACATGTATAATTCACCCCTCCACTTT.

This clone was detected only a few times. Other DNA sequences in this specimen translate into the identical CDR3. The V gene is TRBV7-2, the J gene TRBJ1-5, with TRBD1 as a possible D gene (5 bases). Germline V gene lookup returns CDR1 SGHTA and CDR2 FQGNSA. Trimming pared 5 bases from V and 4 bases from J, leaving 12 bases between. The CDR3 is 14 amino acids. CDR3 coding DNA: TGTGCCAGCAGCCCTGGGGGGGGGAATCAGCCCCAGCATTTT. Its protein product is CASSPGGGNQPQHF.